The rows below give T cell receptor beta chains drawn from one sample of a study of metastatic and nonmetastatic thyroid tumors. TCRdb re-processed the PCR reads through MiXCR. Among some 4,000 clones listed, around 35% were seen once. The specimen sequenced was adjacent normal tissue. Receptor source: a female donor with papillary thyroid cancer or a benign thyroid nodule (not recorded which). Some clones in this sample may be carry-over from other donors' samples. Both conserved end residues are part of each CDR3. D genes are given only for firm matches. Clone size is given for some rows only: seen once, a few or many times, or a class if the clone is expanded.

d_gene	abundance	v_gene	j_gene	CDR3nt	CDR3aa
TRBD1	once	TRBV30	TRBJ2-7	TGCGCCTGGAGTGTTTCCGGGACAGCCTACGAGCAGTACTTC	CAWSVSGTAYEQYF
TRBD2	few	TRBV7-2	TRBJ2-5	TGTGCCAGCACTCCGGGAGGTAGCGGGTGGGGGGAGACCCAGTACTTC	CASTPGGSGWGETQYF
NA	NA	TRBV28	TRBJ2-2	TGTGCCAGCAGTTTAGGCGGGGTAGGTGGCCACACCGGGGAGCTGTTTTTT	CASSLGGVGGHTGELFF
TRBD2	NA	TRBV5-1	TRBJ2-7	TGCGCCAGCAGCTTGAGGGCCAGCGGGAGCGTATCCTACGAGCAGTACTTC	CASSLRASGSVSYEQYF
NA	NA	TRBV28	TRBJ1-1	TGTGCCAGCAGTTCACCCCAGATTCGGAACACTGAAGCTTTCTTT	CASSSPQIRNTEAFF
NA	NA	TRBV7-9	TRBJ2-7	TGTGCCAGCAGCGATAGCATGGTCTACGAGCAGTACTTC	CASSDSMVYEQYF
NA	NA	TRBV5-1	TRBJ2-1	TGCGCCAGCAGCTTCTCCAGGGGCAGGTCCTACAATGAGCAGTTCTTC	CASSFSRGRSYNEQFF
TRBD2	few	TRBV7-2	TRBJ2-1	TGTGCCAGCAGCCTTACCGCTAGCGGGGGTTACAATGAGCAGTTCTTC	CASSLTASGGYNEQFF
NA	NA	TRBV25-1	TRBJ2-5	TGTGCCAGCAGCGCCTGGGAGACCCAGTACTTC	CASSAWETQYF
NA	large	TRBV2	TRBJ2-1	TGTGCCAGCAAGCAACCGGGTGCCTCCTACAATGAGCAGTTCTTC	CASKQPGASYNEQFF
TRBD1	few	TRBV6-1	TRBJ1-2	TGTGCCAGCAGTGAAGGTCCAGGGGGCGATTACTATGGCTACACCTTC	CASSEGPGGDYYGYTF
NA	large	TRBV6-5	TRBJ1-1	TGTGCCAGCAGTTACTGGGGTCGATGGAACACTGAAGCTTTCTTT	CASSYWGRWNTEAFF